The 7 T cell receptor beta chains listed next were all sequenced from one sample in a study of T cell changes during pregnancy in multiple sclerosis. This table comes from immunoSEQ multiplex PCR, and its TCRdb copy is limited to in-frame clones, with some not included. The sample yields some 79,000 clones, around nine tenths seen once. The specimen was CD4+ T cells from peripheral blood mononuclear cells, collected in the second trimester of pregnancy. The receptors were sampled from a female donor with multiple sclerosis, enrolled in a pregnancy study.

The chain combines TRBV7-2 with TRBJ2-5; 9 nucleotides line up with TRBD1. The CDR3 is 14 residues long. Germline V lookup: CDR1 SGHTA, CDR2 FQGNSA. Unmatched junction bases numbered 4, after V lost 5 bases and J lost 3 bases. The DNA for the CDR3 is TGTGCCAGCAGCCTCCGGGACAGGGAAGAGACCCAGTACTTC. It is translated as CASSLRDREETQYF. The full variable domain, completed using reference TRBV7-2 and TRBJ2-5, is GAGVSQSPSNKVTEKGKDVELRCDPISGHTALYWYRQSLGQGLEFLIYFQGNSAPDKSGLPSDRFSAERTGGSVSTLTIQRTQQEDSAVYLCASSLRDREETQYFGPGTRLLVL.

This rearrangement joins TRBV10-3 to TRBJ1-2, with a possible D match to TRBD1 (6 bases). This CDR3 has 14 amino acids. V lost 6 bases, J lost 4 bases, and 15 bases lay in between. Germline V gene lookup returns CDR1 ENHRY and CDR2 SYGVKD. In DNA, the CDR3 is TGTGCCATCAGACAAATCGCAGGGGTCTATGGCTACACCTTC. Its translation: CAIRQIAGVYGYTF.

The chain joins TRBV21-1 to TRBJ2-7; the DNA was not used to check the table's D call, TRBD1. TRBV21-1 is a pseudogene. The CDR3 has 16 amino acids. The chain's CDR3 is CASSKARDRGLNEQYF. The CDR3 nucleotides are TGTGCCAGCAGCAAAGCTCGGGACAGGGGGCTTAACGAGCAGTACTTC.

The chain joins TRBV5-1 to TRBJ2-5; 15 positions agree with TRBD2. The J segment lost 5 bases and the V segment lost 5 bases, leaving 4 bases of the junction unmatched. The CDR3 has 15 residues. Looked up from germline, CDR1 is SGHRS and CDR2 is YFSETQ. The CDR3 loop is CASRGTSGGTETQYF. The CDR3 DNA sequence: TGCGCCAGCAGGGGGACTAGCGGGGGGACGGAGACCCAGTACTTC.

The chain uses TRBV6-5 and TRBJ1-1; unclear D gene. The germline CDR1 and CDR2 sequences are MNHEY and SVGAGI. V lost 5 bases, J lost 2 bases, and 9 bases lay in between. This CDR3 contains 13 residues. The CDR3 sequence: CASSSTVNTEAFF. The CDR3 DNA reads TGTGCCAGCAGTAGTACGGTTAACACTGAAGCTTTCTTT.

The chain has TRBV19 and TRBJ2-2, with 7 bases matching TRBD1. The CDR3 is 14 amino acids. CDR1 is LNHDA, CDR2 SQIVND, per germline (reference sequence). The V segment lost 7 bases and the J segment 5 bases; nucleotides outside the gene matches: 7. The CDR3 DNA follows: TGTGCCAGTATCGAGGGGGCCGGGACCGGGGAGCTGTTTTTT. Translation: CASIEGAGTGELFF.

V is TRBV5-1 and J is TRBJ2-3, with D perhaps matching TRBD1 (6 bases). The CDR3 loop spans 15 amino acids. V dropped 4 bases and J dropped 9 bases, with 21 bases sitting between them. CDR1 and CDR2 from the germline V gene are SGHRS and YFSETQ. The CDR3 loop is CASSLMTGLGDTQYF. The CDR3 nucleotides are TGCGCCAGCAGCCTAATGACAGGTCTGGGGGACACGCAGTATTTT.